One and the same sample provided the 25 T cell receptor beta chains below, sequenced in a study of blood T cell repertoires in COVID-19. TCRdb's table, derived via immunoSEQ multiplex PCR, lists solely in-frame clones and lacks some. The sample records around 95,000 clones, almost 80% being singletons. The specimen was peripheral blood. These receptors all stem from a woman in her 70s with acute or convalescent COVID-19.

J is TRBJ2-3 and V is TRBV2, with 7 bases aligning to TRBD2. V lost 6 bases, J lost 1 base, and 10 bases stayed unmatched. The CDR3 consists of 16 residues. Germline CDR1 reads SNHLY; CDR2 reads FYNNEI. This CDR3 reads CASRGGRNQGTDTQYF. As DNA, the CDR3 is TGTGCCAGCAGGGGAGGGAGAAACCAAGGCACAGATACGCAGTATTTT.

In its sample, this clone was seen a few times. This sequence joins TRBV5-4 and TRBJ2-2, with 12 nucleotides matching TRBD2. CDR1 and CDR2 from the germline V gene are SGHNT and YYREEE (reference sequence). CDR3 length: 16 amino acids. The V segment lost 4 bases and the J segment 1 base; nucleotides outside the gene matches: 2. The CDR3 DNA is TGTGCCAGCAGCGCACTAGCGGGGGGGAACACCGGGGAGCTGTTTTTT. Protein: CASSALAGGNTGELFF. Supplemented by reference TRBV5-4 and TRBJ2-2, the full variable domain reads ETGVTQSPTHLIKTRGQQVTLRCSSQSGHNTVSWYQQALGQGPQFIFQYYREEENGRGNFPPRFSGLQFPNYSSELNVNALELDDSALYLCASSALAGGNTGELFFGEGSRLTVL.

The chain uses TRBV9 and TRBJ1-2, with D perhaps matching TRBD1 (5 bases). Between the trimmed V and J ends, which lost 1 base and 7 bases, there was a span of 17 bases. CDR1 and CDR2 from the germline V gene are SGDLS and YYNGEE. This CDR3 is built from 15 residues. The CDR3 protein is CASSVRRGGSLGYTF. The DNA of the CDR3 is TGTGCCAGCAGCGTACGGCGGGGGGGGTCTCTTGGCTACACCTTC.

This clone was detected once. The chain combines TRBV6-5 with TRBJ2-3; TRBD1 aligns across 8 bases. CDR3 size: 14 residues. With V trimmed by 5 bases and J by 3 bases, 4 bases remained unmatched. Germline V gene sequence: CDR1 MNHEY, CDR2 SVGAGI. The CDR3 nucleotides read TGTGCCAGCAGTAGAGACAGGGGAACAGATACGCAGTATTTT. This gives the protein CASSRDRGTDTQYF.

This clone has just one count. DNA for the CDR3: TGTGCCAGTAGTATCCCGCGACAGGTCGGAAAGGATGGCTACACCTTC. Translating gives CASSIPRQVGKDGYTF. The chain carries TRBV19 and TRBJ1-2, with D possibly TRBD1 on 6 matching bases. Germline V CDR1 and CDR2: LNHDA, SQIVND (reference sequence). The CDR3 runs to 16 residues. V gave up 3 bases and J gave up 6 bases, with 20 bases separating them.

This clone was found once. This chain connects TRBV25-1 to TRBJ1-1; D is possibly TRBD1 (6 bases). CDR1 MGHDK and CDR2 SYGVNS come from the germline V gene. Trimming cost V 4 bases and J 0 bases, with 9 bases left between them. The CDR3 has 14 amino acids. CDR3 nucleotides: TGTGCCAGCAGTGGACAGGTAATGAACACTGAAGCTTTCTTT. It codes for CASSGQVMNTEAFF.

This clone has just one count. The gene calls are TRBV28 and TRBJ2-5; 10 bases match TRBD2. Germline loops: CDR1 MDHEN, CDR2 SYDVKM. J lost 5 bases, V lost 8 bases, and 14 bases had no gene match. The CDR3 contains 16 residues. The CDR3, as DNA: TGTGCCAGCCTCGGGGCAGCGGGGGGGCTATCGGAGACCCAGTACTTC. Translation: CASLGAAGGLSETQYF.

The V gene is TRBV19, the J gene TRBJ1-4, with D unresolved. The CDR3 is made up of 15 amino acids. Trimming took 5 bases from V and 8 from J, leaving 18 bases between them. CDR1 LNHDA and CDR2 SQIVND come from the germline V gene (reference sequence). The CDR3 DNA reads TGTGCCAGTAGTTCCCGGAGAGGGATTGGCGAAAAACTGTTTTTT. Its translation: CASSSRRGIGEKLFF.

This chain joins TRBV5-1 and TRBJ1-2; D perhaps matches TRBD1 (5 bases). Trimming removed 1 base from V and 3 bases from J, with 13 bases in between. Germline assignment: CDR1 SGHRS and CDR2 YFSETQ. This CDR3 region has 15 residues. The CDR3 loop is CASSLSPGGDYGYTF. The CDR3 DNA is TGCGCCAGCAGCTTGAGCCCGGGGGGTGACTATGGCTACACCTTC.

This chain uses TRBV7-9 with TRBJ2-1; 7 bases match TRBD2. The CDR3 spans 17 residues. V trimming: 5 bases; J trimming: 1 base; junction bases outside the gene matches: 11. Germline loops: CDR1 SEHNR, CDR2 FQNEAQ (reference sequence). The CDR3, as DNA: TGTGCCAGCAGCGACCGTGGGGCTAGCGGATCCTACAATGAGCAGTTCTTC. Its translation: CASSDRGASGSYNEQFF.

CDR3 sequence: CASSSKQGDGAYGYTF. Here the CDR3 DNA reads TGTGCCAGTAGTTCGAAACAGGGGGACGGGGCTTATGGCTACACCTTC. The V and J genes are TRBV19 and TRBJ1-2, with 8 bases fitting TRBD1. J lost 5 bases, V lost 5 bases, and 13 bases had no gene match. The CDR3 loop spans 16 amino acids. Germline CDR1 and CDR2: LNHDA and SQIVND (reference sequence).

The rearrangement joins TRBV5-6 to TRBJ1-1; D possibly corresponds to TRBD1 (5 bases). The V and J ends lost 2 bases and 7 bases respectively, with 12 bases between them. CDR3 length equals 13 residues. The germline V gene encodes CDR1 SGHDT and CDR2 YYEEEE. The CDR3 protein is CASSFNIQGEAFF. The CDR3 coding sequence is TGTGCCAGCAGCTTTAATATCCAGGGTGAAGCTTTCTTT.

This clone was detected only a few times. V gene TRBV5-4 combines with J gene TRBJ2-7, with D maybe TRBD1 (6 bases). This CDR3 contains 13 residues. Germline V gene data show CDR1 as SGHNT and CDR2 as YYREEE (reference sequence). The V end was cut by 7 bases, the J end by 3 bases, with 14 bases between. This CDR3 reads CASHRVEDYEQYF. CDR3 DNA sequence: TGTGCCAGCCACAGGGTGGAAGACTACGAGCAGTACTTC.

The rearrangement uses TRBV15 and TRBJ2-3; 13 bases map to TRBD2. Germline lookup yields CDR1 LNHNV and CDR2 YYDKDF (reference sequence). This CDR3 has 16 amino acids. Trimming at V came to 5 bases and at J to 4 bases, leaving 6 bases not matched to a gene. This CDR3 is CATSVPGLAGPDTQYF. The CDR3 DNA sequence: TGTGCCACCAGCGTCCCGGGACTAGCGGGGCCAGATACGCAGTATTTT.

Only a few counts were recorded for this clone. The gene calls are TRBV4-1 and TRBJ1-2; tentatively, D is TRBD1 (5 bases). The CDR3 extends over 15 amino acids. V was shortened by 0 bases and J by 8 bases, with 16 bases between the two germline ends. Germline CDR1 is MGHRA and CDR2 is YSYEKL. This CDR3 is CASSQDFAQGGGYTF. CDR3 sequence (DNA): TGCGCCAGCAGCCAAGATTTCGCCCAGGGAGGCGGCTACACCTTC.

The CDR3 coding sequence is TGTGCCAGCAGGACCAGGGACAGGGGGTTCAATGAGCAGTTCTTC. Encoded protein: CASRTRDRGFNEQFF. The chain employs TRBV28 and TRBJ2-1; 11 nucleotides match TRBD1. Per germline, CDR1 MDHEN and CDR2 SYDVKM. The CDR3 is 15 amino acids. The V gene end was trimmed by 6 bases and the J gene end by 6 bases; junction bases not matched to a gene: 7.

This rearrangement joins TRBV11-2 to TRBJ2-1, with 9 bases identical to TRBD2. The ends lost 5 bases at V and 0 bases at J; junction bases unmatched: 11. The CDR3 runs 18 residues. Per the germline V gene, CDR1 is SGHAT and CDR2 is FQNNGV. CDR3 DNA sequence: TGTGCCAGCAGCCCGGATCTAGCGGGGATCAGCTCCTACAATGAGCAGTTCTTC. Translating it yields CASSPDLAGISSYNEQFF.

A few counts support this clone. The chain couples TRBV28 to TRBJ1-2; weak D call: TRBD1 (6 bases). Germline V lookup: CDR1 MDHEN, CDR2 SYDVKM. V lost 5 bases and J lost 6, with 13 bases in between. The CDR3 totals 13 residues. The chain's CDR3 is CASSPQGFDGYTF. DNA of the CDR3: TGTGCCAGCAGTCCCCAGGGGTTCGATGGCTACACCTTC.

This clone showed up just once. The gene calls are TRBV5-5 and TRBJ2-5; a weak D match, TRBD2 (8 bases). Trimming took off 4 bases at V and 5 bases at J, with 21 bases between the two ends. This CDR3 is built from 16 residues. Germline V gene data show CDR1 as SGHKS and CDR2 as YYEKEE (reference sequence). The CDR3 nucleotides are TGTGCCAGCAGCCCGAGGGGGCCCCGGGGGGGCGAGACCCAGTACTTC. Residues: CASSPRGPRGGETQYF.

CDR3 coding DNA: TGTGCCAGCAGCCGGGACAGGTGGGCAGATACGCAGTATTTT. It translates to CASSRDRWADTQYF. This chain uses TRBV7-3 with TRBJ2-3; TRBD1 matches 8 bases. The CDR3 is 14 residues long. Germline CDR1 reads SGHTA; CDR2 reads FQGTGA. V gave up 5 bases and J gave up 4 bases; unmatched junction bases: 5.

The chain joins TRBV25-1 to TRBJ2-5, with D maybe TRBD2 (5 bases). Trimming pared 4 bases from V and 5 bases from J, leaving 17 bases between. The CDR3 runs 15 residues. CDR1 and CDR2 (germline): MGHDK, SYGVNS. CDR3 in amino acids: CASSVGGPRGETQYF. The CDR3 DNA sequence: TGTGCCAGCAGTGTAGGCGGCCCCCGCGGGGAGACCCAGTACTTC.

CDR3 region: CASSIGPTGEQYV. DNA of the CDR3: TGTGCCAGTAGTATTGGACCCACGGGAGAGCAGTACGTC. The rearrangement links TRBV19 to TRBJ2-7, with D tentatively TRBD2 (5 bases). Trimming pared 3 bases from V and 7 bases from J, leaving 13 bases between. CDR3 length: 13 residues. CDR1 and CDR2 (germline): LNHDA, SQIVND (reference sequence).

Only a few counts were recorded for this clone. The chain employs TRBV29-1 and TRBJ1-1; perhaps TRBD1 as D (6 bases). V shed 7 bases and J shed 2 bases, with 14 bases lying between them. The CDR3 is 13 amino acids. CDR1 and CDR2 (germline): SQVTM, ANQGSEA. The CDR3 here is CSAIMGQNTEAFF. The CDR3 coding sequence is TGCAGCGCCATTATGGGACAAAACACTGAAGCTTTCTTT.

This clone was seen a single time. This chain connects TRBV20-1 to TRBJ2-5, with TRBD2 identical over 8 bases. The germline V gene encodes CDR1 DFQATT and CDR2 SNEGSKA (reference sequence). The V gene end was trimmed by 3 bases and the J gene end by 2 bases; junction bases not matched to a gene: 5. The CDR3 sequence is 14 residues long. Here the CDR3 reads CSASWSGGQETQYF. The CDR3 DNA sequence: TGCAGTGCTAGTTGGTCGGGGGGGCAAGAGACCCAGTACTTC.

In DNA, the CDR3 is TGTGCCAGCAGCATGGACAGGAGCACCGGGGAGCTGTTTTTT. This encodes CASSMDRSTGELFF. The rearrangement joins TRBV5-4 to TRBJ2-2; TRBD1 aligns across 7 bases. Germline loops: CDR1 SGHNT, CDR2 YYREEE (reference sequence). V shed 4 bases, J shed 4 bases, and the junction held 4 bases outside the gene matches. This CDR3 has 14 residues.